Listed below are T cell receptor beta chains from one sample, sequenced in a study of glioma-infiltrating T cells. In TCRdb, the multiplex PCR reads were re-called with MiXCR into one record per CDR3 protein. Of approximately 6,100 distinct CDR3 sequences in the sample, 35% to 50% are singletons; the top ten hold roughly 22%. The sequenced sample consisted of glioma tissue, nonneoplastic brain tissue, or PBMCs (not recorded which). These receptors originate from a human donor with low-grade glioma or glioblastoma, undergoing nonglioma brain surgery, or in good health (not recorded which). CDR3s include the opening cysteine and the closing phenylalanine or tryptophan. A D gene is named only where the DNA matches it firmly. Rows may omit the clone size; those that give it use once, few, many or a size class.

V gene,clone size,D gene,J gene,CDR3 protein,CDR3 DNA
TRBV27,.,.,TRBJ1-5,CASSLLGLGGNQPQHF,TGTGCCAGCAGTTTATTAGGGTTGGGTGGCAATCAGCCCCAGCATTTT
TRBV5-6,many,.,TRBJ2-3,CASSLLEDTDTQYF,TGTGCCAGCAGCTTGTTAGAGGACACAGATACGCAGTATTTT
TRBV3-1,many,.,TRBJ2-3,CASSQFAVQGRDTQYF,TGTGCCAGCAGCCAGTTCGCGGTACAGGGCCGGGATACGCAGTATTTT
TRBV20-1,medium-sized,TRBD2,TRBJ2-7,CSAEEETSGYEQYF,TGCAGTGCAGAAGAAGAGACTAGCGGCTACGAGCAGTACTTC
TRBV20-1,few,.,TRBJ1-1,CSARSAVNTEAFF,TGCAGTGCTAGATCAGCGGTGAACACTGAAGCTTTCTTT
TRBV7-2,.,TRBD2,TRBJ2-3,CASSLGLAETQYF,TGTGCCAGCAGCCTAGGACTAGCAGAAACGCAGTATTTT
TRBV28,medium-sized,TRBD1,TRBJ2-7,CASSSFYRGREYEQYF,TGTGCCAGCAGTTCATTCTACAGGGGTAGGGAGTACGAGCAGTACTTC
TRBV7-9,.,.,TRBJ2-3,CASSADWASQYF,TGTGCCAGCAGCGCCGACTGGGCTTCGCAGTATTTT
TRBV20-1,.,.,TRBJ2-7,CSGLDDSYEQYF,TGCAGTGGGTTGGACGACTCCTACGAGCAGTACTTC
TRBV28,.,TRBD2,TRBJ2-1,CASSSGLASYEQFF,TGTGCCAGCAGTTCGGGACTAGCAAGCTATGAGCAGTTCTTC
TRBV12-3/TRBV12-4,many,TRBD1,TRBJ2-3,CASRRQGDSTDTQYF,TGTGCCAGCAGGAGACAGGGAGATAGCACAGATACGCAGTATTTT